This T cell receptor (beta chain) was identified in a study of cytomegalovirus exposure and HLA in healthy donors. PCR employed 60 Vbeta and 13 Jbeta primers. Some clones are missing from TCRdb's copy, which holds only in-frame ones; the method was immunoSEQ multiplex PCR. The profile shows over 70,000 clones, around 70% of them singletons. As concerns this clone: The antigen is not known.

Study results and caveats: Likely technical artifact: a cluster of highly shared sequence variants.

Germline CDR1 is SGHNT and CDR2 is YYREEE (reference sequence). The CDR3 sequence is 14 residues long. J was trimmed by 2 bases and V by 10 bases; bases with no gene match: 4. Sample: PBMCs. This chain uses TRBV5-4 with TRBJ2-6; 9 nucleotides line up with TRBD1. The origin of this receptor is a human donor in good health. Here the CDR3 DNA reads TGTGCCGACACAGGGGGCGCTGGGGCCAACGTCCTGACTTTC. Protein product: CADTGGAGANVLTF. Using reference TRBV5-4 and TRBJ2-6 for the parts outside the CDR3, the full variable domain is ETGVTQSPTHLIKTRGQQVTLRCSSQSGHNTVSWYQQALGQGPQFIFQYYREEENGRGNFPPRFSGLQFPNYSSELNVNALELDDSALYLCADTGGAGANVLTFGAGSRLTVL.